This T cell receptor beta chain stems from a study of human T cells and chemical hapten exposure. Turning to the study itself: How much TCR each sample yielded varied, mostly because pooled library volumes differed slightly.

Study-wide results and caveats: No change in TCRs above 1 in 1000 frequency was produced by DPC sensitization.

This clonotype has just a few counts. Its antigen is not identified. This CDR3 is 18 amino acids long. The V and J ends lost 4 bases and 2 bases, in that order; junction bases with no gene match: 14. The germline V gene encodes CDR1 MDHEN and CDR2 SYDVKM. The library put unique molecular identifiers onto individual cDNA molecules. Study processing details: Samples contained a median of roughly 96,000 TCRs, with a range of about 23,224 to 690,600. From the 5' RACE reads, TCRdb called clonotypes with MiXCR, one entry per CDR3 protein. None of the V and J calls come from the authors' own analysis; TCRdb made them. The data contain under 100,000 distinct CDR3 sequences, more than 15% of them singletons. The template was total RNA from unfractionated whole blood.

The sequence was collected from a female donor in good health. The chain joins TRBV28 to TRBJ2-1; 7 bases line up with TRBD1. The DNA of the CDR3 is TGTGCCAGCAGTTCTGCCAATCCCTCGACAGGGACCTACAATGAGCAGTTCTTC. It translates to CASSSANPSTGTYNEQFF.